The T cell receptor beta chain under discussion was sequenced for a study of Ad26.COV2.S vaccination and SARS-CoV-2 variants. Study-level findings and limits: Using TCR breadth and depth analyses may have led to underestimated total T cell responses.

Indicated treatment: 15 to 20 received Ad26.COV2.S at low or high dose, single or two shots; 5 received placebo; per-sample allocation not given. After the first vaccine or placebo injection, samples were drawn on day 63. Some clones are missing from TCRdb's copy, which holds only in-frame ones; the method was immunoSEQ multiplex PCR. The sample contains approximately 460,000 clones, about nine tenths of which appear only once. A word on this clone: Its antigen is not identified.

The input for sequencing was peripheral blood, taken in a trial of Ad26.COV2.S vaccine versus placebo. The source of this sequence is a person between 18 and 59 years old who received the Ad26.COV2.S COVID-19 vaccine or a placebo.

In DNA form, the CDR3 reads TGCGCCAGCAGCCAAGACCCTGGGTTTCAGCCCCAGCATTTT. It specifies CASSQDPGFQPQHF. This rearrangement joins TRBV4-3 to TRBJ1-5; no clear D gene. The germline gives CDR1 LGHNA, CDR2 YSLEER. The V end was cut by 0 bases, the J end by 6 bases, with 9 bases between. The CDR3 spans 14 residues.